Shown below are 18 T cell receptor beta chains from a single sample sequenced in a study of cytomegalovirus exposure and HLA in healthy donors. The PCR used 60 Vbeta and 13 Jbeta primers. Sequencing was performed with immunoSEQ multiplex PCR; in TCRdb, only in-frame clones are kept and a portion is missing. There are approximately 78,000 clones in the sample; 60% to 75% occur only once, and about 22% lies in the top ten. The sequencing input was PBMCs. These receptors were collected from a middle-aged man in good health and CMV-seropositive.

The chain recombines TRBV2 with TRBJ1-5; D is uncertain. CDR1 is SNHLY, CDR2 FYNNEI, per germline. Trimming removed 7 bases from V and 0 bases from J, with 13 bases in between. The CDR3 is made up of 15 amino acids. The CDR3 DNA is TGTGCCAGCATCCTAGATCAGTATAGCAATCAGCCCCAGCATTTT. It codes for CASILDQYSNQPQHF.

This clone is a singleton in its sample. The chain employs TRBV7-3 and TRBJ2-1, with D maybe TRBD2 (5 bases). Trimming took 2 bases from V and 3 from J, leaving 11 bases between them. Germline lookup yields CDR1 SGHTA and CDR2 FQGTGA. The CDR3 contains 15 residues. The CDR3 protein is CASSLGLGSYNEQFF. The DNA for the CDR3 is TGTGCCAGCAGCTTAGGATTAGGGAGCTACAATGAGCAGTTCTTC.

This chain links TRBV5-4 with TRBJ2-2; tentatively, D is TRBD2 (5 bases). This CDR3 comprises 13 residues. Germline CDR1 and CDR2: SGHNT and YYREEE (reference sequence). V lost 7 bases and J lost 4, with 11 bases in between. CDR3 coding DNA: TGTGCCAGCTCTGTAGCGACCACCGGGGAGCTGTTTTTT. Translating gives CASSVATTGELFF.

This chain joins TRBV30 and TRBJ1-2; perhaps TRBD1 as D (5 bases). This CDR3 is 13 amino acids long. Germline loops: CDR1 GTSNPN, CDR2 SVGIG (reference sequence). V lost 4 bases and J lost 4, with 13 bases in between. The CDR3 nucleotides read TGTGCCTGGAAAAAAAAAGGGGCCTATGGCTACACCTTC. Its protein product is CAWKKKGAYGYTF.

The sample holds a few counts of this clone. CDR3 in DNA: TGTGCCAGTAGTTCTGGGGGACTGGGGTACGAGCAGTACTTC. Translating it yields CASSSGGLGYEQYF. The chain is built from TRBV19 and TRBJ2-7; possibly TRBD2 for D (6 bases). CDR3 length equals 14 residues. V lost 5 bases, J lost 4 bases, and 15 bases lay in between. Germline V gene data show CDR1 as LNHDA and CDR2 as SQIVND (reference sequence).

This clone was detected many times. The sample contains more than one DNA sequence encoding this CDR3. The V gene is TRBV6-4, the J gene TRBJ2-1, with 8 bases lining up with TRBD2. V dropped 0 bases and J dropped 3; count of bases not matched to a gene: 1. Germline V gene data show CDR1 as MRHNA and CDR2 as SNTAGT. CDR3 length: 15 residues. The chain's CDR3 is CASSDSAGGYNEQFF. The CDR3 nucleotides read TGTGCCAGCAGTGACTCCGCGGGGGGCTACAATGAGCAGTTCTTC.

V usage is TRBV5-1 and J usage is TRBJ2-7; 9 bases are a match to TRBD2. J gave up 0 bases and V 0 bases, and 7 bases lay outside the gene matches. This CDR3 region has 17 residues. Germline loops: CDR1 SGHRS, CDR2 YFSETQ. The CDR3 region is CASSLAPSGESSYEQYF. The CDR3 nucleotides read TGCGCCAGCAGCTTGGCCCCTAGCGGGGAAAGCTCCTACGAGCAGTACTTC.

CDR3 nucleotides: TGTGCCAGCAGGAGTTCCGTCGCGGGGGGTCAAGAGACCCAGTACTTC. Translating it yields CASRSSVAGGQETQYF. V gene TRBV11-1 combines with J gene TRBJ2-5; 8 bases map to TRBD2. Germline V gene data show CDR1 as SGHAT and CDR2 as FQDESV (reference sequence). The CDR3 is made up of 16 amino acids. J lost 2 bases, V lost 6 bases, and 11 bases had no gene match.

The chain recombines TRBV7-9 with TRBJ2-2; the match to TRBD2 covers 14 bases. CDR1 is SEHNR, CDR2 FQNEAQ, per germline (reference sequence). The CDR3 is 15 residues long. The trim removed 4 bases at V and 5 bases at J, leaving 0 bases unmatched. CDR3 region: CASSWTSGGTGELFF. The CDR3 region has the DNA TGTGCCAGCAGCTGGACTAGCGGGGGGACCGGGGAGCTGTTTTTT.

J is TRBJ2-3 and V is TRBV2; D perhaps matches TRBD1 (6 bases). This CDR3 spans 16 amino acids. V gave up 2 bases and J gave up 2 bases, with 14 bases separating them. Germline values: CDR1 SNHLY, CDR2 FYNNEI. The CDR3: CASSETGTILTDTQYF. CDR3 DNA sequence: TGTGCCAGCAGTGAAACGGGGACAATCCTCACAGATACGCAGTATTTT.

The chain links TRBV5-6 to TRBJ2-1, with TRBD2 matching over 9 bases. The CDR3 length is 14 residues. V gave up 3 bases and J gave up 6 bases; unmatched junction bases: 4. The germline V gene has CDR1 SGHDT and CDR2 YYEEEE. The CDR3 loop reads CASSWRLAVNEQFF. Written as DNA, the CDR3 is TGTGCCAGCAGCTGGAGACTAGCGGTCAATGAGCAGTTCTTC. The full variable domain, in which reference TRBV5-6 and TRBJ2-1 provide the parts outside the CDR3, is DAGVTQSPTHLIKTRGQQVTLRCSPKSGHDTVSWYQQALGQGPQFIFQYYEEEERQRGNFPDRFSGHQFPNYSSELNVNALLLGDSALYLCASSWRLAVNEQFFGPGTRLTVL.

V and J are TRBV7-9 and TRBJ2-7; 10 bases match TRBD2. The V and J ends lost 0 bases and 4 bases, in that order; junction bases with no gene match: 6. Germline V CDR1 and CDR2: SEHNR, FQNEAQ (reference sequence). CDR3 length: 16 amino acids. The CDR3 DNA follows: TGTGCCAGCAGCTTAGCCCAGCGGGGGGGGAGGTACGAGCAGTACTTC. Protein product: CASSLAQRGGRYEQYF.

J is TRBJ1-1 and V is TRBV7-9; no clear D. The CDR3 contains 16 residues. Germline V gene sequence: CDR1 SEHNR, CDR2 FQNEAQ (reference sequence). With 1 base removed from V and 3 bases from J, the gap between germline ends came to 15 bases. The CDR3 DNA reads TGTGCCAGCAGCTTAGGAGCCCTTTACGGGGACACTGAAGCTTTCTTT. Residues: CASSLGALYGDTEAFF.

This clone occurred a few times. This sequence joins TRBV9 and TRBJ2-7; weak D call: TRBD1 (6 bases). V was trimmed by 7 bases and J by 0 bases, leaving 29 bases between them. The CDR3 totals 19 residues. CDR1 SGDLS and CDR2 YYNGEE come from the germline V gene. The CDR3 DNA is TGTGCCAGCTTCCGGCCCGGGGACATCAACGTGGTCCCCTCCTACGAGCAGTACTTC. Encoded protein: CASFRPGDINVVPSYEQYF.

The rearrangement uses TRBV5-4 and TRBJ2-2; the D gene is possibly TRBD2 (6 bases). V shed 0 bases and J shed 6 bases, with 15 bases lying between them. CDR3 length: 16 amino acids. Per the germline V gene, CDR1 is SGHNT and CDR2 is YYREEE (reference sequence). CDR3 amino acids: CASSLDGGRRAGELFF. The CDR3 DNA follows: TGTGCCAGCAGCTTGGACGGAGGGAGGAGGGCCGGGGAGCTGTTTTTT. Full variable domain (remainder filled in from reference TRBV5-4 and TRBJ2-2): ETGVTQSPTHLIKTRGQQVTLRCSSQSGHNTVSWYQQALGQGPQFIFQYYREEENGRGNFPPRFSGLQFPNYSSELNVNALELDDSALYLCASSLDGGRRAGELFFGEGSRLTVL.

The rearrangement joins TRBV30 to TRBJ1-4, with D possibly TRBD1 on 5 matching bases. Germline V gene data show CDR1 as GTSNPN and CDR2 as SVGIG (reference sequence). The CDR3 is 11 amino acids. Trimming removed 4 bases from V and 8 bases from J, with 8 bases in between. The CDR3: CAWMQGEKLFF. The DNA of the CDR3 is TGTGCCTGGATGCAGGGCGAAAAACTGTTTTTT.

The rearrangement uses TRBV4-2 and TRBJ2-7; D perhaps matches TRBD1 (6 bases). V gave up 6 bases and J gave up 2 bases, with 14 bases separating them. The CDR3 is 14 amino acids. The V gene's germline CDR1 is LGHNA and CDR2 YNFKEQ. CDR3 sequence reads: CASSSGTTTYEQYF. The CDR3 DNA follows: TGTGCCAGCAGTTCCGGGACAACAACCTACGAGCAGTACTTC.

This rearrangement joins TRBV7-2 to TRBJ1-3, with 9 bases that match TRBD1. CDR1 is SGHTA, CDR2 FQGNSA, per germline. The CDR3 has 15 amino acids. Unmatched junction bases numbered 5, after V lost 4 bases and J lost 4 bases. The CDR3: CASSSQGARGNTIYF. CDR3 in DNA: TGTGCCAGCAGCTCACAGGGGGCACGGGGAAACACCATATATTTT. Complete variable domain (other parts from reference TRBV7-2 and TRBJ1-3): GAGVSQSPSNKVTEKGKDVELRCDPISGHTALYWYRQSLGQGLEFLIYFQGNSAPDKSGLPSDRFSAERTGGSVSTLTIQRTQQEDSAVYLCASSSQGARGNTIYFGEGSWLTVV.